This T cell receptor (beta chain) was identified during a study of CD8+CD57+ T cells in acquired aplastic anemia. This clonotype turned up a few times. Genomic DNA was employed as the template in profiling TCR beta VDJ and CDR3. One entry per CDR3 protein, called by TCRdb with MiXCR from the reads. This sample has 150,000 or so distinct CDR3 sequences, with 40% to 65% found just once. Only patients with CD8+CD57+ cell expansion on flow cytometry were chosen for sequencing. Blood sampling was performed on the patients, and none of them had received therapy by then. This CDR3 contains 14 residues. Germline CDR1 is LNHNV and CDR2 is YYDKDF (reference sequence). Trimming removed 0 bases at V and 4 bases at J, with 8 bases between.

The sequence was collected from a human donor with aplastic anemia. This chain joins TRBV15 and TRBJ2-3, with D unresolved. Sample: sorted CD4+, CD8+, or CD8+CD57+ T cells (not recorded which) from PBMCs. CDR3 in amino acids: CATSRDRSPDTQYF. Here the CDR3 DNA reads TGTGCCACCAGCAGAGATAGAAGTCCAGATACGCAGTATTTT.